Presented here are 2 T cell receptor beta chains from one specimen sequenced in a study of blood T cell repertoires in COVID-19. The table came from immunoSEQ multiplex PCR; TCRdb's copy has only in-frame clones and leaves some out. The table records about 380,000 clones, more than 75% of them present only once. The sample was PBMCs or T cells enriched from blood (not recorded which). All receptors derive from a woman between 18 and 29 years old who had recovered from COVID-19.

V is TRBV10-2 and J is TRBJ2-1; 7 bases agree with TRBD1. With 2 bases clipped from V and 0 bases from J, the junction kept 4 bases outside the gene matches. The CDR3 length is 16 residues. From germline, CDR1 is WSHSY and CDR2 SAAADI. The CDR3 spells CASSEGQARSYNEQFF. In DNA form, the CDR3 reads TGCGCCAGCAGTGAGGGACAGGCCCGCTCCTACAATGAGCAGTTCTTC.

In its sample, this clone was seen once. The chain employs TRBV9 and TRBJ2-7, with D tentatively TRBD1 (6 bases). CDR3 length: 15 amino acids. V was shortened by 0 bases and J by 4 bases, with 14 bases between the two germline ends. Germline V gene lookup returns CDR1 SGDLS and CDR2 YYNGEE. The CDR3 DNA reads TGTGCCAGCAGCGTAGGTAGTCTAGGGGGTTACGAGCAGTACTTC. Residues: CASSVGSLGGYEQYF.